The 3 T cell receptor beta chains reported below all come from one sample, sequenced in a study of cytomegalovirus exposure and HLA in healthy donors. Amplification used 60 Vbeta primers and 13 Jbeta primers. The data were produced by immunoSEQ multiplex PCR, yet TCRdb's version contains in-frame clones alone and is incomplete. The sample has about 130,000 clones; about two thirds are singletons. Sample: PBMCs. The source is a man aged 55 to 70 in good health and CMV-seropositive.

The CDR3 nucleotides read TGTGCCAGCAGCCCGGTTACGAACACCGGGGAGCTGTTTTTT. Its protein is CASSPVTNTGELFF. This sequence joins TRBV4-2 and TRBJ2-2; unclear D gene. The V and J ends lost 4 bases and 0 bases respectively, with 6 bases between them. The CDR3 runs to 14 residues. Germline V lookup: CDR1 LGHNA, CDR2 YNFKEQ.

The chain is built from TRBV30 and TRBJ1-5; 8 nucleotides align to TRBD1. V lost 0 bases and J lost 4; bases outside the gene matches: 5. The CDR3 loop spans 15 amino acids. Germline CDR1 GTSNPN, CDR2 SVGIG (reference sequence). CDR3 nucleotide sequence: TGTGCCTGGAGTGTACAGGGGGGAAAGAATCAGCCCCAGCATTTT. Translated: CAWSVQGGKNQPQHF.

The chain couples TRBV4-1 to TRBJ2-3, with TRBD1 matching 7 bases. Germline CDR1 is MGHRA and CDR2 is YSYEKL. V dropped 1 base and J dropped 2; count of bases not matched to a gene: 6. This CDR3 region has 16 residues. CDR3 loop: CASSQGGQDNTDTQYF. The DNA for the CDR3 is TGCGCCAGCAGCCAAGGTGGACAGGACAACACAGATACGCAGTATTTT.